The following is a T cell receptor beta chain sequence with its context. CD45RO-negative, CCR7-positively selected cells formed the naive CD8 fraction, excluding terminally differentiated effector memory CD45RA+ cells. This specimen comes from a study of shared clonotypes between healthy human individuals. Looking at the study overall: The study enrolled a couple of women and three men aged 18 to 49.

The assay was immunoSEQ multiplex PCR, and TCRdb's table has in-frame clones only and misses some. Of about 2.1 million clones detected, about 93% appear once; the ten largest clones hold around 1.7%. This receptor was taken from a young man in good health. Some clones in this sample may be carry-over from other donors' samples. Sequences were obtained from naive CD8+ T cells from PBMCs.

The CDR3 DNA is TGTGCCAGCAGCCTCCTAGCCGACAGCTCCGAGCAGTACTTC. It translates to CASSLLADSSEQYF. The chain employs TRBV27 and TRBJ2-7; D could derive from TRBD1 or TRBD2 (5 bases each). Germline-derived CDR1 and CDR2 are MNHEY and SMNVEV (reference sequence). This CDR3 contains 14 residues. Trimming removed 6 bases at V and 6 bases at J, with 18 bases between.